One sample yielded the 17 T cell receptor beta chains listed below, sequenced in a study of T cells after yellow fever vaccination. Each CDR3 protein is one row after TCRdb ran MiXCR on the 5' RACE reads. The sample gives 250,000 or so distinct CDR3 sequences, roughly 3.5% of which show up once; about a fifth is in the top ten. Sequences were derived from PBMCs, sampled 15 days after the yellow fever booster vaccination. These TCRs come from a man aged 18 to 30 who received the YFV17D yellow fever vaccine.

This clonotype was seen repeatedly, ten times or more. The J gene is TRBJ1-1, the V gene TRBV6-6; D is undetermined. Per the germline V gene, CDR1 is MNHNY and CDR2 is SVGAGI (reference sequence). This CDR3 is built from 13 residues. V lost 2 bases and J 1 base, leaving 5 bases between the germline ends. This chain's CDR3 is CASSYPQNTEAFF. CDR3 in DNA: TGTGCCAGCAGTTACCCTCAGAACACTGAAGCTTTCTTT.

This clonotype appeared many times. The chain recombines TRBV20-1 with TRBJ1-5, with a weak D call TRBD1 (6 bases). Germline assignment: CDR1 DFQATT and CDR2 SNEGSKA (reference sequence). V was cut by 3 bases and J by 1 base, with 10 bases left in between. This CDR3 is 14 amino acids long. CDR3 DNA sequence: TGCAGTGCTAGGGCTCAGGGGAGCAATCAGCCCCAGCATTTT. Protein product: CSARAQGSNQPQHF.

V and J are TRBV2 and TRBJ1-5; D gene uncertain. CDR1 is SNHLY and CDR2 is FYNNEI in the germline V gene. The CDR3 loop spans 16 amino acids. V lost 7 bases, J lost 4 bases, and 20 bases lay in between. The CDR3 DNA follows: TGTGCCAGCATGGGCGAGGGCCGTGCCGGTAATCAGCCCCAGCATTTT. Amino acids: CASMGEGRAGNQPQHF.

This clonotype was observed many times. The CDR3 DNA reads TGTGCCAGCAGTGTAACAGAACGTGGTGGCTACACCTTC. This gives the protein CASSVTERGGYTF. This sequence joins TRBV6-5 and TRBJ1-2; D remains unclear. The CDR3 length is 13 residues. The V end lost 5 bases, the J end lost 7 bases, and 14 bases lay between the germline ends. Germline values: CDR1 MNHEY, CDR2 SVGAGI.

This clonotype was counted many times. V gene TRBV7-9 combines with J gene TRBJ2-4; tentative D call: TRBD1 (6 bases). This CDR3 is 16 amino acids long. The germline V and J ends were trimmed by 3 bases and 0 bases, with 12 bases remaining between them. In germline, CDR1 is SEHNR, CDR2 FQNEAQ (reference sequence). CDR3 region: CASSFSGALAKNIQYF. CDR3 nucleotide sequence: TGTGCCAGCAGCTTCTCAGGGGCACTAGCCAAAAACATTCAGTACTTC.

At least ten counts were recorded for this clonotype. The CDR3 coding sequence is TGTGCCAGCAGCTGGACAGGGTCTGTTTTTTCCTACAATGAGCAGTTCTTC. Its protein product is CASSWTGSVFSYNEQFF. The chain has TRBV5-6 and TRBJ2-1; 8 bases fit TRBD1. The CDR3 is made up of 17 amino acids. The V gene's germline CDR1 is SGHDT and CDR2 YYEEEE. V dropped 3 bases and J dropped 1; count of bases not matched to a gene: 9.

This clonotype was detected many times. The CDR3 sequence: CSVAIGSSYEQYF. The DNA of the CDR3 is TGCAGCGTTGCGATTGGCAGCTCCTACGAGCAGTACTTC. The V gene is TRBV29-1, the J gene TRBJ2-7; the D is unclear. The CDR3 totals 13 residues. The V gene lost 4 bases and the J gene lost 0 bases, with 10 bases spanning the gap. Germline V gene sequence: CDR1 SQVTM, CDR2 ANQGSEA.

This clonotype was picked up many times. The V gene is TRBV7-9, the J gene TRBJ1-1; D is uncertain. V lost 1 base and J 4 bases, leaving 10 bases between the germline ends. CDR1 is SEHNR and CDR2 is FQNEAQ in the germline V gene (reference sequence). This CDR3 spans 14 amino acids. The CDR3 sequence: CASSLVRGVTEAFF. DNA of the CDR3: TGTGCCAGCAGCTTAGTCCGTGGTGTCACTGAAGCTTTCTTT.

At least ten counts were recorded for this clonotype. This chain connects TRBV7-9 to TRBJ1-5; TRBD1 matches at 7 bases. Germline V gene lookup returns CDR1 SEHNR and CDR2 FQNEAQ (reference sequence). This CDR3 spans 14 amino acids. Germline trimming cut 6 bases from V and 3 bases from J; bases unmatched to any gene: 5. This chain's CDR3 is CASSTQGVNQPQHF. The CDR3 DNA reads TGTGCCAGCAGTACGCAGGGGGTCAATCAGCCCCAGCATTTT.

This clonotype was counted ten times or more. This chain links TRBV27 with TRBJ2-1; 9 nucleotides agree with TRBD2. The V gene end was trimmed by 6 bases and the J gene end by 6 bases; junction bases not matched to a gene: 30. This CDR3 is built from 22 residues. The germline V gene has CDR1 MNHEY and CDR2 SMNVEV (reference sequence). The CDR3 region has the DNA TGTGCCAGCAGGGGTACGGGGGCGGTTTTCCAGCGGGGGGCCCTTGTAGGCAATGAGCAGTTCTTC. As protein: CASRGTGAVFQRGALVGNEQFF.

The table lists this clonotype with many counts. The chain couples TRBV6-2 or TRBV6-3 to TRBJ2-7, with a weak D call TRBD1 (5 bases). Germline lookup yields CDR1 MNHEY and CDR2 SVGEGT. The CDR3 spans 15 residues. V was trimmed by 6 bases and J by 2 bases, leaving 17 bases between them. The CDR3, as DNA: TGTGCCAGCAGCTTTCAGGATGGGGCTACCTACGAGCAGTACGTC. This sequence encodes CASSFQDGATYEQYV.

The V gene is TRBV5-1, the J gene TRBJ1-1, with TRBD1 identical over 9 bases. Germline trimming cut 5 bases from V and 3 bases from J; bases unmatched to any gene: 8. CDR1 SGHRS and CDR2 YFSETQ come from the germline V gene. The CDR3 spans 15 residues. CDR3 amino acids: CASRSPGQGDTEAFF. The DNA of the CDR3 is TGCGCCAGCAGAAGTCCGGGACAGGGAGACACTGAAGCTTTCTTT.

This clonotype was counted many times. The rearrangement joins TRBV12-3 or TRBV12-4 to TRBJ2-5, with 13 positions matching TRBD2. V shed 6 bases and J 5 bases; nucleotides not matched to a gene: 18. The CDR3 is made up of 19 amino acids. CDR3 bases: TGTGCCAGCAGCCGAAAACGACTAGCGGGGGGCGAGATCGGGGAGACCCAGTACTTC. Translation gives CASSRKRLAGGEIGETQYF.

This clonotype was observed at least ten times. The rearrangement uses TRBV4-1 and TRBJ2-1; TRBD2 is a possible D gene (5 bases). CDR3 size: 14 residues. CDR1 is MGHRA and CDR2 is YSYEKL in the germline V gene. With 5 bases removed from V and 3 bases from J, the gap between germline ends came to 11 bases. The CDR3 spells CASSATLDYNEQFF. CDR3 coding DNA: TGCGCCAGCAGCGCCACACTAGACTACAATGAGCAGTTCTTC.

This clonotype was seen ten or more times. J is TRBJ2-1 and V is TRBV5-1; D is undetermined. Germline-derived CDR1 and CDR2 are SGHRS and YFSETQ. The CDR3 sequence is 13 residues long. V shed 0 bases and J shed 15 bases, with 16 bases lying between them. The CDR3, as DNA: TGCGCCAGCAGCTTGGCCAGTCTGGGCGGTAGGTTCTTC. This codes for CASSLASLGGRFF.

This clonotype was found many times. CDR3 amino acids: CASSPRDSHNQPQHF. The DNA of the CDR3 is TGTGCCAGCAGCCCACGGGACAGCCACAATCAGCCCCAGCATTTT. V gene TRBV7-6 combines with J gene TRBJ1-5, with 7 bases aligning to TRBD1. Germline assignment: CDR1 SGHVS and CDR2 FNYEAQ. This CDR3 is 15 amino acids long. J gave up 3 bases and V 5 bases, and 7 bases lay outside the gene matches.

This clonotype was counted many times. J is TRBJ1-1 and V is TRBV4-1, with a weak D call TRBD1 (5 bases). V shed 3 bases and J shed 8 bases, with 13 bases lying between them. The CDR3 consists of 13 residues. CDR1 and CDR2 from the germline V gene are MGHRA and YSYEKL. This chain's CDR3 is CASSQQGSREAFF. The DNA of the CDR3 is TGCGCCAGCAGCCAGCAGGGTTCGCGAGAAGCTTTCTTT.